Below are 32 T cell receptor beta chains sequenced from a single sample in a study of beta chain features in type 1 diabetes. Expressed TCRB transcripts got sequenced, as all isolated RNA was reverse transcribed. The assay was immunoSEQ multiplex PCR, and TCRdb's table has in-frame clones only and misses some. Among around 250,000 clones listed, over 11% were seen once. Study results and caveats: TCRB CDR3s from Type 1 diabetes patients were moderately but significantly shorter in all four CD4+ subsets.

The antigens these receptors bind are not known. The sample consisted of naive CD4+ T cells from blood. These receptors originate from a man aged 25 to 40 with type 1 diabetes.

The genes are TRBV6-6 and TRBJ2-3; TRBD2 agrees at 15 bases. Germline V gene data show CDR1 as MNHNY and CDR2 as SVGAGI (reference sequence). V was pared by 5 bases and J by 4 bases, with 4 bases of the junction left unmatched. The CDR3 runs to 16 residues. The CDR3 sequence is CASSPGLAGGPDTQYF. The CDR3 DNA reads TGTGCCAGCAGTCCCGGACTAGCGGGGGGGCCAGATACGCAGTATTTT.

The chain is built from TRBV18 and TRBJ2-3; D is perhaps TRBD1 (5 bases). There are 13 residues in the CDR3. V was cut by 3 bases and J by 5 bases, with 9 bases left in between. Germline loops: CDR1 KGHSH, CDR2 LQKENI. This CDR3 is CASSPPGRDTQYF. For the CDR3, the DNA is TGTGCCAGCTCACCCCCAGGGCGAGATACGCAGTATTTT.

This clone was observed a few times. The chain has TRBV30 and TRBJ1-1; D possibly corresponds to TRBD1 (6 bases). Germline V gene lookup returns CDR1 GTSNPN and CDR2 SVGIG (reference sequence). V was trimmed by 4 bases and J by 11 bases, leaving 17 bases between them. This CDR3 is 12 amino acids long. The CDR3 spells CAWTGAEYKAFF. CDR3 nucleotide sequence: TGTGCCTGGACAGGGGCAGAATATAAGGCTTTCTTT.

V gene TRBV9 combines with J gene TRBJ2-3; 8 bases map to TRBD1. This CDR3 has 13 amino acids. The V gene's germline CDR1 is SGDLS and CDR2 YYNGEE. V shed 3 bases, J shed 5 bases, and the junction held 2 bases outside the gene matches. CDR3 nucleotides: TGTGCCAGCAGCGGTACAGGGGGAGATACGCAGTATTTT. The encoded protein is CASSGTGGDTQYF.

V gene TRBV9 combines with J gene TRBJ2-5, with D possibly TRBD1 on 5 matching bases. With 0 bases removed from V and 3 bases from J, the gap between germline ends came to 6 bases. The germline V gene has CDR1 SGDLS and CDR2 YYNGEE. The CDR3 has 13 residues. CDR3 residues: CASSVAREETQYF. The CDR3, as DNA: TGTGCCAGCAGCGTAGCCAGGGAAGAGACCCAGTACTTC.

Only a few counts were recorded for this clone. The chain recombines TRBV6-6 with TRBJ2-3, with 7 bases identical to TRBD1. Germline CDR1 MNHNY, CDR2 SVGAGI (reference sequence). This CDR3 has 16 residues. The J segment lost 0 bases and the V segment lost 2 bases, leaving 5 bases of the junction unmatched. The DNA of the CDR3 is TGTGCCAGCAGTTACACCGCGACAGGGAGCACAGATACGCAGTATTTT. Amino acids: CASSYTATGSTDTQYF.

The genes are TRBV9 and TRBJ2-2, with 9 bases identical to TRBD2. The germline V gene encodes CDR1 SGDLS and CDR2 YYNGEE. The CDR3 length is 16 residues. With 0 bases clipped from V and 4 bases from J, the junction kept 4 bases outside the gene matches. Here the CDR3 reads CASSVGASGATGELFF. The CDR3 DNA follows: TGTGCCAGCAGCGTAGGGGCTAGCGGGGCCACCGGGGAGCTGTTTTTT.

This clone was detected a few times. The genes are TRBV7-2 and TRBJ2-1, with 8 bases fitting TRBD1. The CDR3 is 16 amino acids. After removal of 0 bases from V and 5 bases from J, the junction contained 6 bases not matched to a gene. Per the germline V gene, CDR1 is SGHTA and CDR2 is FQGNSA. The DNA for the CDR3 is TGTGCCAGCAGCTTAGCGCAGGGGGCGCAGGACAATGAGCAGTTCTTC. Translating gives CASSLAQGAQDNEQFF.

This clone was counted a few times. The V call is TRBV5-1, the J call TRBJ2-3; the D gene is possibly TRBD2 (5 bases). Trimming cost V 4 bases and J 0 bases, with 15 bases left between them. The CDR3 covers 16 residues. CDR1 and CDR2 (germline): SGHRS, YFSETQ. The CDR3 bases are TGCGCCAGCAGCCCCGGTGCGCGGGCTAGCACAGATACGCAGTATTTT. It encodes CASSPGARASTDTQYF.

The chain joins TRBV29-1 to TRBJ2-1; 7 bases are a match to TRBD2. The CDR3 extends over 18 amino acids. Germline V gene lookup returns CDR1 SQVTM and CDR2 ANQGSEA. Trimming at V came to 8 bases and at J to 1 base, leaving 20 bases not matched to a gene. The CDR3 sequence: CSWLGREGGVWSYNEQFF. The DNA for the CDR3 is TGCAGCTGGCTGGGCAGGGAGGGTGGGGTCTGGTCCTACAATGAGCAGTTCTTC.

This rearrangement joins TRBV21-1 to TRBJ1-2. TRBV21-1 is deemed a pseudogene. The CDR3 runs 14 residues. The CDR3 spells CASSKGRRAYGYTF. CDR3 in DNA: TGTGCCAGCAGCAAAGGGAGGAGGGCTTATGGCTACACCTTC.

Here the CDR3 reads CATGRSSYNEQFF. Here the CDR3 DNA reads TGTGCCACGGGGAGGAGCTCCTACAATGAGCAGTTCTTC. The chain combines TRBV6-5 with TRBJ2-1, with TRBD2 as a possible D gene (6 bases). The length of the CDR3 is 13 residues. V lost 10 bases and J lost 0, with 10 bases in between. The V gene's germline CDR1 is MNHEY and CDR2 SVGAGI.

This clone showed up just a few times. V is TRBV7-2 and J is TRBJ2-3; weak D call: TRBD1 (5 bases). V dropped 8 bases and J dropped 3 bases, with 15 bases sitting between them. Germline V gene data show CDR1 as SGHTA and CDR2 as FQGNSA. This CDR3 has 14 residues. The CDR3, as DNA: TGTGCCAGCCTTCTTCAGGGTGGGACAGATACGCAGTATTTT. Translated, it gives CASLLQGGTDTQYF. Full variable domain (rest looked up from reference TRBV7-2 and TRBJ2-3): GAGVSQSPSNKVTEKGKDVELRCDPISGHTALYWYRQSLGQGLEFLIYFQGNSAPDKSGLPSDRFSAERTGGSVSTLTIQRTQQEDSAVYLCASLLQGGTDTQYFGPGTRLTVL.

V is TRBV7-6 and J is TRBJ2-2; TRBD2 might be the D (6 bases). This CDR3 is built from 15 residues. Germline-derived CDR1 and CDR2 are SGHVS and FNYEAQ. The ends were cut back, 1 base at V and 4 bases at J, with 10 bases in the middle. The CDR3 nucleotides read TGTGCCAGCAGCTTAGTGGCGGGGCCCACCGGGGAGCTGTTTTTT. Amino acids: CASSLVAGPTGELFF.

This clone occurred a few times. This rearrangement joins TRBV5-1 to TRBJ2-3, with 14 bases lining up with TRBD2. The CDR3 contains 19 residues. CDR1 and CDR2 (germline): SGHRS, YFSETQ. The junction had 12 bases not matched to a gene; V was cut back by 4 bases and J by 2 bases. The CDR3 region is CASSPGLAGARAHTDTQYF. The DNA for the CDR3 is TGCGCCAGCAGCCCGGGACTAGCGGGAGCAAGGGCACACACAGATACGCAGTATTTT.

The chain carries TRBV30 and TRBJ2-7; the match to TRBD1 covers 8 bases. The V gene end was trimmed by 5 bases and the J gene end by 0 bases; junction bases not matched to a gene: 3. The CDR3 is made up of 13 amino acids. From germline, CDR1 is GTSNPN and CDR2 SVGIG (reference sequence). The CDR3 loop is CAWGTGSSYEQYF. Written as DNA, the CDR3 is TGTGCCTGGGGGACAGGAAGCTCCTACGAGCAGTACTTC.

The J gene is TRBJ1-1, the V gene TRBV29-1; unclear D gene. CDR3 length: 13 amino acids. V was clipped by 4 bases and J by 10 bases, with 19 bases between them. Germline V gene lookup returns CDR1 SQVTM and CDR2 ANQGSEA. DNA for the CDR3: TGCAGCGTTGCTGGAATACGGGAAAAGGGAGCTTTCTTT. This gives the protein CSVAGIREKGAFF.

This clone was seen more than once but under ten times. V is TRBV7-2 and J is TRBJ2-1, with TRBD2 identical over 13 bases. The J segment lost 0 bases and the V segment lost 5 bases, leaving 10 bases of the junction unmatched. Germline V CDR1 and CDR2: SGHTA, FQGNSA. The CDR3 has 19 residues. CDR3 sequence: CASSGRTSGSASSYNEQFF. DNA of the CDR3: TGTGCCAGCAGCGGTCGGACTAGCGGGAGTGCCAGCTCCTACAATGAGCAGTTCTTC.

The table lists this clone with a few counts. This rearrangement joins TRBV2 to TRBJ1-2; no firm D call. With 3 bases removed from V and 2 bases from J, the gap between germline ends came to 7 bases. Germline values: CDR1 SNHLY, CDR2 FYNNEI. The CDR3 loop spans 13 amino acids. As DNA, the CDR3 is TGTGCCAGCAGTGACACTCTCAACTATGGCTACACCTTC. This codes for CASSDTLNYGYTF.

V and J are TRBV7-2 and TRBJ2-7, with D possibly being TRBD1 (5 bases). The CDR3 is 15 residues long. V lost 4 bases and J lost 7, with 20 bases in between. CDR1 is SGHTA, CDR2 FQGNSA, per germline. CDR3 bases: TGTGCCAGCAGCTCCACACCCCTCGGCTCAGGGGAGCAGTACTTC. Translating it yields CASSSTPLGSGEQYF. Using reference TRBV7-2 and TRBJ2-7 for the parts outside the CDR3, the full variable domain is GAGVSQSPSNKVTEKGKDVELRCDPISGHTALYWYRQSLGQGLEFLIYFQGNSAPDKSGLPSDRFSAERTGGSVSTLTIQRTQQEDSAVYLCASSSTPLGSGEQYFGPGTRLTVT.

This chain joins TRBV5-1 and TRBJ1-2; 7 positions match TRBD1. CDR3 size: 14 residues. V lost 4 bases and J lost 5; bases outside the gene matches: 8. CDR1 is SGHRS and CDR2 is YFSETQ in the germline V gene. CDR3 sequence reads: CASSRIGTDYGYTF. The CDR3 DNA sequence: TGCGCCAGCAGCCGGATCGGGACAGATTATGGCTACACCTTC. Full variable domain (outside the CDR3, taken from reference TRBV5-1 and TRBJ1-2): KAGVTQTPRYLIKTRGQQVTLSCSPISGHRSVSWYQQTPGQGLQFLFEYFSETQRNKGNFPGRFSGRQFSNSRSEMNVSTLELGDSALYLCASSRIGTDYGYTFGSGTRLTVV.

The chain recombines TRBV30 with TRBJ1-4; the D is unclear. Germline lookup yields CDR1 GTSNPN and CDR2 SVGIG (reference sequence). Trimming stripped 3 bases from V and 0 bases from J, with 14 bases between. CDR3 length equals 16 residues. The CDR3 here is CAWRPGLGATNEKLFF. DNA for the CDR3: TGTGCCTGGAGGCCAGGTCTCGGGGCAACTAATGAAAAACTGTTTTTT.

The chain recombines TRBV11-1 with TRBJ2-1; the D gene is possibly TRBD2 (6 bases). Germline CDR1 is SGHAT and CDR2 is FQDESV (reference sequence). Trimming stripped 1 base from V and 4 bases from J, with 23 bases between. The CDR3 covers 19 residues. The CDR3: CASSLVVASGLKSYNEQFF. The CDR3 region has the DNA TGTGCCAGCAGCTTAGTTGTGGCATCGGGACTCAAATCTTACAATGAGCAGTTCTTC.

Only a few counts were recorded for this clone. The chain couples TRBV9 to TRBJ1-2; D is undetermined. The germline gives CDR1 SGDLS, CDR2 YYNGEE. Between the trimmed V and J ends, which lost 2 bases and 4 bases, there was a span of 15 bases. This CDR3 has 15 amino acids. The CDR3 loop is CASSVLGGIAYGYTF. CDR3 nucleotides: TGTGCCAGCAGCGTTTTGGGAGGGATCGCCTATGGCTACACCTTC.

This clone was observed a handful of times. The rearrangement links TRBV29-1 to TRBJ2-5; no definite D call. The V and J ends lost 3 bases and 4 bases respectively, with 15 bases between them. This CDR3 is 14 amino acids long. Germline V gives CDR1 SQVTM, CDR2 ANQGSEA. The CDR3 spells CSVDSRWSGETQYF. The CDR3 coding sequence is TGCAGCGTTGATTCCAGGTGGTCCGGAGAGACCCAGTACTTC. Full variable domain (outside the CDR3, taken from reference TRBV29-1 and TRBJ2-5): SAVISQKPSRDICQRGTSLTIQCQVDSQVTMMFWYRQQPGQSLTLIATANQGSEATYESGFVIDKFPISRPNLTFSTLTVSNMSPEDSSIYLCSVDSRWSGETQYFGPGTRLLVL.

At least ten counts were recorded for this clone. V usage is TRBV23-1 and J usage is TRBJ2-1, with D perhaps matching TRBD1 (6 bases). TRBV23-1 is noted as an ORF with a role that remains uncertain. V was pared by 11 bases and J by 4 bases, with 15 bases between. The CDR3 length is 13 residues. This chain's CDR3 is CASAEDSYNEQFF. DNA for the CDR3: TGCGCCTCCGCCGAGGACAGTTACAATGAGCAGTTCTTC.

This sequence joins TRBV30 and TRBJ2-1; the match to TRBD1 covers 8 bases. V trimming: 3 bases; J trimming: 6 bases; junction bases outside the gene matches: 7. Germline V gives CDR1 GTSNPN, CDR2 SVGIG (reference sequence). The CDR3 consists of 14 residues. CDR3 coding DNA: TGTGCCTGGAGCACTTGGACAGGGCTCAATGAGCAGTTCTTC. It is translated as CAWSTWTGLNEQFF.

This clone was counted only a few times. CDR3 in amino acids: CSVGEGYSGANVLTF. For the CDR3, the DNA is TGCAGCGTTGGGGAGGGTTACTCTGGGGCCAACGTCCTGACTTTC. The V call is TRBV29-1, the J call TRBJ2-6, with 7 bases matching TRBD2. V was pared by 4 bases and J by 0 bases, with 3 bases of the junction left unmatched. Germline assignment: CDR1 SQVTM and CDR2 ANQGSEA. The CDR3 has 15 residues.

V gene TRBV5-4 combines with J gene TRBJ2-1; 11 bases line up with TRBD2. This CDR3 has 14 amino acids. Germline V gene lookup returns CDR1 SGHNT and CDR2 YYREEE (reference sequence). V gave up 5 bases and J gave up 6 bases; unmatched junction bases: 4. The CDR3 region is CASRRLAGSNEQFF. The CDR3 DNA is TGTGCCAGCAGACGACTAGCGGGGTCCAATGAGCAGTTCTTC.

The chain uses TRBV6-5 and TRBJ2-7; 9 bases match TRBD2. V was clipped by 4 bases and J by 3 bases; unmatched bases: 7. This CDR3 contains 15 residues. Per germline, CDR1 MNHEY and CDR2 SVGAGI. The CDR3 is CASSSAAAGGYEQYF. DNA of the CDR3: TGTGCCAGCAGTTCCGCGGCAGCGGGAGGCTACGAGCAGTACTTC.

This sequence joins TRBV6-6 and TRBJ2-5; TRBD2 is a possible D gene (5 bases). CDR1 and CDR2 (germline): MNHNY, SVGAGI (reference sequence). The CDR3 contains 15 residues. V lost 0 bases, J lost 4 bases, and 12 bases lay in between. The CDR3 region is CASSYSSRGGETQYF. The CDR3 region has the DNA TGTGCCAGCAGTTACTCGTCCCGAGGAGGAGAGACCCAGTACTTC.

The rearrangement links TRBV5-8 to TRBJ2-4; the match to TRBD1 covers 9 bases. This CDR3 has 13 amino acids. Per the germline V gene, CDR1 is SGHTS and CDR2 is YDEGEE. Trimming cost V 5 bases and J 8 bases; bases outside gene matches: 5. For the CDR3, the DNA is TGTGCCAGCAGACGGACAGGGGAAGACATTCAGTACTTC. Translated, it gives CASRRTGEDIQYF.